This T cell receptor beta chain was profiled in a study of blood T cell repertoires in COVID-19. In the study overall: The United States, Italy and Spain were the sources of the acute and convalescent COVID-19 samples.

Clinical histories supplied by participants themselves formed the basis of cohort assignment. The protocol was immunoSEQ multiplex PCR, while the TCRdb copy is restricted to in-frame clones and leaves out a portion. The sample holds 140,000 to 150,000 clones; more than 75% are singletons and the top ten take more than 1%. CDR3 size: 13 residues. The V and J ends lost 10 bases and 0 bases respectively, with 13 bases between them. Germline V gene lookup returns CDR1 LNHDA and CDR2 SQIVND (reference sequence). The material sequenced was PBMCs or T cells enriched from blood (not recorded which). The TCR was taken from a woman in her thirties with acute COVID-19. The gene calls are TRBV19 and TRBJ2-7; D not resolved. CDR3 amino acids: CATARFNSYEQYF. The CDR3 DNA reads TGTGCCACTGCCCGGTTCAACTCCTACGAGCAGTACTTC. Using reference TRBV19 and TRBJ2-7 for the parts outside the CDR3, the full variable domain is DGGITQSPKYLFRKEGQNVTLSCEQNLNHDAMYWYRQDPGQGLRLIYYSQIVNDFQKGDIAEGYSVSREKKESFPLTVTSAQKNPTAFYLCATARFNSYEQYFGPGTRLTVT.